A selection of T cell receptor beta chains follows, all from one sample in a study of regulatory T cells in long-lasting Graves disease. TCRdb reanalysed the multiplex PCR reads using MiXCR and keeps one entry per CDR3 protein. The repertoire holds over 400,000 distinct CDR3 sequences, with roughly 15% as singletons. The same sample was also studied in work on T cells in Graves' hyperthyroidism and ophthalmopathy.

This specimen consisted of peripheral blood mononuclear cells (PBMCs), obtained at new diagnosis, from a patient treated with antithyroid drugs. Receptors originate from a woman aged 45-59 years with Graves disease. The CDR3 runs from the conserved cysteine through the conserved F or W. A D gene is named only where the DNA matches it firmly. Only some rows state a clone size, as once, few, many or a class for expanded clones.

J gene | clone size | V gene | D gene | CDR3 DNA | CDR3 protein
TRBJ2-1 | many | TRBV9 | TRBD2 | TGTGCCAGCAGCGTAGAGGGGGGCGCTGGCGGGGGGTACAATGAGCAGTTCTTC | CASSVEGGAGGGYNEQFF
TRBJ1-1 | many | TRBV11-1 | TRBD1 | TGTGCCAGCAGCACCGGGACAGGGCAAGGGGGGACTGAAGCTTTCTTT | CASSTGTGQGGTEAFF
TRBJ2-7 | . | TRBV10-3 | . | TGTGCCATCAGTGAGTTGAGACAGGCCCCGCACGAGCAGTACTTC | CAISELRQAPHEQYF
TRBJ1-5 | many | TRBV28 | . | TGTGCCAGCAGTTTAGGACGTTTTAATCCAGGAAATCAGCCCCAGCATTTT | CASSLGRFNPGNQPQHF
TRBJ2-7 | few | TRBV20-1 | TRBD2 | TGCAGTGCCTCCAGCGGGAGGGCCGGTACCGAGCAGTACTTC | CSASSGRAGTEQYF
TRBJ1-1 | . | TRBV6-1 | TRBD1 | TGTGCCAGCAGGGGGGACAGCATGAACACTGAAGCTTTCTTT | CASRGDSMNTEAFF
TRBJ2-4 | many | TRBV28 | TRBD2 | TGTGCCATCGGAGGGAGGGTCAAAAACATTCAGTACTTC | CAIGGRVKNIQYF
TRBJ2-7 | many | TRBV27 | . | TGTGCCAGCAGTTTGGAGCCGGCGTACGTCTACGAGCAGTACTTC | CASSLEPAYVYEQYF
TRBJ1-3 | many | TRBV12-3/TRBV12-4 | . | TGTGCCAGCAGTCGGACAGCGAGCTCTGGAAACACCATATATTTT | CASSRTASSGNTIYF
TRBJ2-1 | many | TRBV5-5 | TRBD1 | TGTGCCAGCAGCGGGGGTACGGGACAGGGGACTAGTTGGTTCTTC | CASSGGTGQGTSWFF
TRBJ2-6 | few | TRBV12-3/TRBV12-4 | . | TGTGCCAGCACCTCCTTTGGGGCCAACGTCCTGACTTTC | CASTSFGANVLTF
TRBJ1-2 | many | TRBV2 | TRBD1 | TGTGCCAGCGCGAGGGACAGGGGACCTAACTATGGCTACACCTTC | CASARDRGPNYGYTF
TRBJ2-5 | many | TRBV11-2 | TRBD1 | TGTGCCAGCAGCCCGACTACAGGGGGGGAGACCCAGTACTTC | CASSPTTGGETQYF
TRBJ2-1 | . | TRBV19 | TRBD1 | TGTGCCAGTAGTATAGATCAGGTTTGGACAGGGAGCTCCTACAATGAGCAGTTCTTC | CASSIDQVWTGSSYNEQFF
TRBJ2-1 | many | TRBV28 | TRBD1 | TGTGCCAGCAGCGTCACCCGGGACAGTACCTACAATGAGCAGTTCTTC | CASSVTRDSTYNEQFF
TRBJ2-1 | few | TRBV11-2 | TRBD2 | TGTGCCAGCAGCTTAAATAGCGGGACTCTCTACAATGAGCAGTTCTTC | CASSLNSGTLYNEQFF
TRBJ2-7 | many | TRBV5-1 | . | TGCGCCAGCAGCCGAGGGGGAGATTACGAGCAGTACTTC | CASSRGGDYEQYF
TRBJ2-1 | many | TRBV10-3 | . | TGTGCCATCAGTGAGTCAGGGGGGGAACACAATGAGCAGTTCTTC | CAISESGGEHNEQFF
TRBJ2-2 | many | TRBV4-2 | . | TGTGCCAGCAGCCTCCCGGATAGGAACACCGGGGAGCTGTTTTTT | CASSLPDRNTGELFF
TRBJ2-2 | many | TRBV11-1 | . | TGTGCCAGCAGAAGGGGAGCCGGGGAGCTGTTTTTT | CASRRGAGELFF
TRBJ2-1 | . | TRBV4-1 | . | TGCGCCAGCAGCGGAAGAAGAGACCAACTAAGGAATGAGCAGTTCTTC | CASSGRRDQLRNEQFF
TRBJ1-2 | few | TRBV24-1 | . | TGTGCCACCAGTGATTCCTGGGGTAACTATGGCTACACCTTC | CATSDSWGNYGYTF
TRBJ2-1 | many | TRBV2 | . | TGTGCCAGCAGTCCCGACAGGAACGAGCAGTTCTTC | CASSPDRNEQFF
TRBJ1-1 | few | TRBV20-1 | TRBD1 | TGCAGTGCTAGAGAAACAGGGGGCTTTGTTAACACTGAAGCTTTCTTT | CSARETGGFVNTEAFF
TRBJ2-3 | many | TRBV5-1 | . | TGCGCCAGCAGCACGGGACCTCCCGCAGATACGCAGTATTTT | CASSTGPPADTQYF
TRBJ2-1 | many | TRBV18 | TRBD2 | TGTGCCAGCTCACCCCCGGGACTAGTTCCTGAGCAGTTCTTC | CASSPPGLVPEQFF
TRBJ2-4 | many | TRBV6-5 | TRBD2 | TGTGCCAGCAGTTACGCTGGAGGGAGGGCCCTCATGACTGCCAAAAACATTCAGTACTTC | CASSYAGGRALMTAKNIQYF
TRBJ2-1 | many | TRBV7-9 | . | TGTGCCAGCAGCTTAGCCCAGGGATTCTCCTACAATGAGCAGTTCTTC | CASSLAQGFSYNEQFF
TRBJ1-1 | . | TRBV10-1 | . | TGCGCCAGCAGTGATAATTCCCTGAACACTGAAGCTTTCTTT | CASSDNSLNTEAFF
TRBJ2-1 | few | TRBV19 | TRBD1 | TGTGCCAGTAGTATACCGGGACAGGGGACCAATGAGCAGTTCTTC | CASSIPGQGTNEQFF
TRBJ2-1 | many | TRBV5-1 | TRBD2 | TGCGCCAGCAGCAAAAACTCCGGGACTAGCGGGAGCTATGAGCAGTTCTTC | CASSKNSGTSGSYEQFF
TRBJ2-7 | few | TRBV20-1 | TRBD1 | TGCAGTGCTAGAGATCTTACAGGGGCCTACGAGCAGTACTTC | CSARDLTGAYEQYF
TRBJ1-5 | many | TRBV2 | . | TGTGCCAGCAGTGAATTCGGGGGTGTAAGCAATCAGCCCCAGCATTTT | CASSEFGGVSNQPQHF
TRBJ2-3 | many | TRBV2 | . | TGTGCCAGCACCCCCCCCCAGCGGGCCCACACAGATACGCAGTATTTT | CASTPPQRAHTDTQYF
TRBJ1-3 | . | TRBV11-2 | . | TGTGCCAGCAGCTTAGGTGGCAGGGGCTTCTCTGGAAACACCATATATTTT | CASSLGGRGFSGNTIYF
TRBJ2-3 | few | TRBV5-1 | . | TGCGCCAGCAGCTTGGCCGACTGGACCGGCACAGATACGCAGTATTTT | CASSLADWTGTDTQYF
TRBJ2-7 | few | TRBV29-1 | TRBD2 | TGCAGCGTTGAAGGGTTAGCGGGAGGGGAGCAGTACTTC | CSVEGLAGGEQYF
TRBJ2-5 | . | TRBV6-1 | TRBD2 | TGTGCCAGCAGTGAATTGCGGGAGGGCCGAGAGACCCAGTACTTC | CASSELREGRETQYF
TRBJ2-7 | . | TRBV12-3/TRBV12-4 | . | TGTGCCAGCAGGTATGAGGGGGTAAGCGAGCAGTACTTC | CASRYEGVSEQYF
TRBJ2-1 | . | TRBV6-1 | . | TGTGCCAGCATCGTAGCATTTGGTTTCTACAATGAGCAGTTCTTC | CASIVAFGFYNEQFF
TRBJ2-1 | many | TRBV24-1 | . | TGTGCCACCAGTGATTTGAACTTAAACCGGAATGAGCAGTTCTTC | CATSDLNLNRNEQFF
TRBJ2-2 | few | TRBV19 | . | TGTGCCAATACACCCTGGGGGGCGCGGAAGCTGTTTTTT | CANTPWGARKLFF
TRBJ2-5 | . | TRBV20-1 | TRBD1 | TGCAGTGCTAGCCGAAGACAGGGGCTAGAGACCCAGTACTTC | CSASRRQGLETQYF
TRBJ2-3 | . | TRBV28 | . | TGTGCCAGCAGTTTTGGGTTTGGGGAAGATACGCAGTATTTT | CASSFGFGEDTQYF
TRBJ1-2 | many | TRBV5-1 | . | TGCGCCAGCAGCTTTGGCGGTTACGACTATGGCTACACCTTC | CASSFGGYDYGYTF
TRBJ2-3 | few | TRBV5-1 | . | TGCGCCAGCAGCTTGGGAGTGGCCTCTAGCACAGATACGCAGTATTTT | CASSLGVASSTDTQYF
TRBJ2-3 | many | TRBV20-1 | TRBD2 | TGCAGTGCTATACGGGACTATCCTTTCACAGATACGCAGTATTTT | CSAIRDYPFTDTQYF
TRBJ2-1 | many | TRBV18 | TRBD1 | TGTGCCAGCTCATACAACAGGGGTACACAGTTCTTC | CASSYNRGTQFF
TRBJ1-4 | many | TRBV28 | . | TGTGCCAGCAGTTTGACAGGTTCGGTTGAAAAACTGTTTTTT | CASSLTGSVEKLFF
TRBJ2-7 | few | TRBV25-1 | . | TGTGCCACCAGATTACAGGCGACAGGTGCGGGCGAGCAGTACTTC | CATRLQATGAGEQYF
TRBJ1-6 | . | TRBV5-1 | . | TGCGCCAGCAGCCCCCAGGACGGATTACGATCACCCCTCCACTTT | CASSPQDGLRSPLHF
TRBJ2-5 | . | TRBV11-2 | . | TGTGCCAGCAGCCGCCCGTTTGAGACCCAGTACTTC | CASSRPFETQYF